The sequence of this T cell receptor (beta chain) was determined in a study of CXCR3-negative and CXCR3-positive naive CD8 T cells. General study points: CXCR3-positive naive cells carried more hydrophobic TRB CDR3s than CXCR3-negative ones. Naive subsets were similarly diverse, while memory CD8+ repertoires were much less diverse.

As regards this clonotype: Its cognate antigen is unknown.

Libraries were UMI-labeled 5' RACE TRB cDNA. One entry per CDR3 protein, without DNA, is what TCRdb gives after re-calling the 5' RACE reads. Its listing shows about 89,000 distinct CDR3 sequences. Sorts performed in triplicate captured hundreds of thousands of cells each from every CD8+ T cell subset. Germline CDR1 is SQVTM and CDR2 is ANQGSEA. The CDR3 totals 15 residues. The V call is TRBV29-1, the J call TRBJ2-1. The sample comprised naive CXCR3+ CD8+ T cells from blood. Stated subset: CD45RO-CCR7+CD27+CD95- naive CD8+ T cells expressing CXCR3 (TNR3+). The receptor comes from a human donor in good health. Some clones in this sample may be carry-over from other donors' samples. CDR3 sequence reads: CSVEDDGVMYNEQFF.